The source of this TCR beta chain is a study of T cell responses to AZD1222 COVID-19 vaccine. Study results and limitations: A reported finding is that nearly half of spike-specific TCRs target unmutated variant regions. Distributed over spike, vaccine-associated CD4 TCRs predominated at 160-218 and 743-854. Just six AZD1222 recipients were seropositive at baseline.

Here immunoSEQ multiplex PCR was the method, and the copy in TCRdb shows in-frame clones only, minus some. The sample records 200,000 or so clones, around 86% being singletons. The CDR3 is made up of 15 amino acids. The V end was cut by 0 bases, the J end by 0 bases, with 9 bases between. The germline CDR1 and CDR2 sequences are LGHDT and YNNKEL (reference sequence). Points on this clone: Its antigen remains unidentified.

The sequences come from peripheral blood, collected on day 0 of MenACWY control vaccination. The clonotype comes from an adult in good health. The chain employs TRBV3-1 (or the pseudogene TRBV3-2) and TRBJ2-7; a possible D gene is TRBD2 (5 bases). The CDR3 DNA sequence: TGTGCCAGCAGCCAAGATCACAGCGGCTCCTACGAGCAGTACTTC. This codes for CASSQDHSGSYEQYF.